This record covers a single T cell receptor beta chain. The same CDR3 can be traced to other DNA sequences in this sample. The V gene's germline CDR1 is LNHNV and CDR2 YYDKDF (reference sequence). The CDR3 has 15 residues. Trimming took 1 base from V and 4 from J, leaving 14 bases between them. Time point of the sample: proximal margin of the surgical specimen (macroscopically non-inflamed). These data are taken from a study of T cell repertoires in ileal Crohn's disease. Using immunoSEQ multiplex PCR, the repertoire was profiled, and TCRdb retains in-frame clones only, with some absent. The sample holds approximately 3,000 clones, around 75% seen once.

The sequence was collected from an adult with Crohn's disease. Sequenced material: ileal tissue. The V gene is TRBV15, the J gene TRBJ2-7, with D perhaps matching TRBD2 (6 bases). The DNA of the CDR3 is TGTGCCACCAGCAGAGGGCGGGGAATCGGGTACGAGCAGTACTTC. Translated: CATSRGRGIGYEQYF. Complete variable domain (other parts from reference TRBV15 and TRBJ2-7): DAMVIQNPRYQVTQFGKPVTLSCSQTLNHNVMYWYQQKSSQAPKLLFHYYDKDFNNEADTPDNFQSRRPNTSFCFLDIRSPGLGDTAMYLCATSRGRGIGYEQYFGPGTRLTVT.